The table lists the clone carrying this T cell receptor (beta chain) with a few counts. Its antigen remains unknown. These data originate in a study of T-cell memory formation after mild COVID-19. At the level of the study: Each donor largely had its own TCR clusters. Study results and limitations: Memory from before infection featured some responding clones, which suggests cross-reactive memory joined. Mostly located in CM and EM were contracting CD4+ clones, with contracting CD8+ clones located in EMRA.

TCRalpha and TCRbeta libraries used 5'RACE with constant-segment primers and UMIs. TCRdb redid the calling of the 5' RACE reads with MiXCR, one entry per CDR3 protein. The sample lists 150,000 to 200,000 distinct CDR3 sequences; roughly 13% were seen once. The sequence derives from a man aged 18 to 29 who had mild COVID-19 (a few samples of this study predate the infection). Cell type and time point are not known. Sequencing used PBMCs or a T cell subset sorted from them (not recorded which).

The CDR3: CASSVSPTGGDDIQYF. The DNA of the CDR3 is TGTGCCAGCAGCGTATCCCCAACGGGGGGAGATGACATTCAGTACTTC. This chain links TRBV9 with TRBJ2-4, with 7 bases matching TRBD2. V was clipped by 1 base and J by 8 bases; unmatched bases: 12. CDR3 size: 16 residues. The germline CDR1 and CDR2 sequences are SGDLS and YYNGEE. Complete variable domain (other parts from reference TRBV9 and TRBJ2-4): DSGVTQTPKHLITATGQRVTLRCSPRSGDLSVYWYQQSLDQGLQFLIQYYNGEERAKGNILERFSAQQFPDLHSELNLSSLELGDSALYFCASSVSPTGGDDIQYFGAGTRLSVL.